Listed below are T cell receptor beta chains from one sample, sequenced in a study of shared clonotypes between healthy human individuals. The assay was immunoSEQ multiplex PCR, and TCRdb's table has in-frame clones only and misses some. Of under 2.5 million clones listed, 85% to 95% are singletons. The sequencing input was naive CD4+ T cells from PBMCs. These receptors were collected from a man between 18 and 29 years old in good health. Some clones in this sample may be carry-over from other donors' samples. Each CDR3 is given with its conserved first and last residue. The D gene is left open where the match is weak.

D	V	J	DNA	CDR3
TRBD2	TRBV4-2	TRBJ2-5	TGTGCCAGCAGCATCTGGACTAGCGGGACCTTCAAAGGGGAGACCCAGTACTTC	CASSIWTSGTFKGETQYF
NA	TRBV6-4	TRBJ2-2	TGTGCCAGCAGTGACTCCCTTGGGACCGGGGAGCTGTTTTTT	CASSDSLGTGELFF
TRBD2	TRBV7-3	TRBJ2-3	TGTGCCAGCAGCTTAGAACCTAGCGGGAGCGGCGCAGATACGCAGTATTTT	CASSLEPSGSGADTQYF
TRBD2	TRBV5-1	TRBJ2-7	TGCGCCAGCAGCTTGGGTAGCGGGAGGTTTTACGAGCAGTACTTC	CASSLGSGRFYEQYF
TRBD1	TRBV6-5	TRBJ2-7	TGTGCCAGCAGTTACCTGACAGGGATAGGTTACGAGCAGTACTTC	CASSYLTGIGYEQYF
NA	TRBV5-6	TRBJ2-7	TGTGCCAGCAGCTTGGCCGGCGCGAGGTCCTACGAGCAGTACTTC	CASSLAGARSYEQYF
NA	TRBV6-5	TRBJ1-4	TGTGCCAGCAGTTACCGGGGGCTTAATGAAAAACTGTTTTTT	CASSYRGLNEKLFF
NA	TRBV28	TRBJ1-2	TGTGCCAGCAACCCCCGAGGGCTTGGCTACACCTTC	CASNPRGLGYTF
NA	TRBV4-3	TRBJ2-7	TGCGCCAGCAGCCAAGATTCAGGCGGGGCAGGAGTCGAGCAGTACTTC	CASSQDSGGAGVEQYF
NA	TRBV5-4	TRBJ1-2	TGTGCCAGCAGCTTGCGGGGAGGTGGCTACACCTTC	CASSLRGGGYTF
TRBD2	TRBV18	TRBJ2-7	TGTGCCAGCTCCCCCGGACTAGCGGGATACGAGCAGTACTTC	CASSPGLAGYEQYF
NA	TRBV6-5	TRBJ2-5	TGTGCCAGCACCCCGGCGGGTTGGGGAGAGACCCAGTACTTC	CASTPAGWGETQYF
TRBD1	TRBV28	TRBJ2-7	TGTGCCAGCAGAGTCACCGGGACAGGGGTCTCTGAGCAGTACTTC	CASRVTGTGVSEQYF
TRBD2	TRBV6-5	TRBJ2-1	TGTGCCAGCAGTTACGGGACTACTTACAATGAGCAGTTCTTC	CASSYGTTYNEQFF
NA	TRBV5-1	TRBJ2-5	TGCGCCAGCAGGCCAATGGGTTGGGAGACCCAGTACTTC	CASRPMGWETQYF
NA	TRBV29-1	TRBJ2-3	TGCAGCGTTGAAACGGGCCGTGGAGATACGCAGTATTTT	CSVETGRGDTQYF
TRBD2	TRBV7-2	TRBJ2-3	TGTGCCGGTAGTCTAGCGGGCCCGTCGGATACGCAGTATTTT	CAGSLAGPSDTQYF
NA	TRBV6-1	TRBJ1-2	TGTGCCAGCAGGGCCCCGGATCTCCTAGCCTATGGCTACACCTTC	CASRAPDLLAYGYTF